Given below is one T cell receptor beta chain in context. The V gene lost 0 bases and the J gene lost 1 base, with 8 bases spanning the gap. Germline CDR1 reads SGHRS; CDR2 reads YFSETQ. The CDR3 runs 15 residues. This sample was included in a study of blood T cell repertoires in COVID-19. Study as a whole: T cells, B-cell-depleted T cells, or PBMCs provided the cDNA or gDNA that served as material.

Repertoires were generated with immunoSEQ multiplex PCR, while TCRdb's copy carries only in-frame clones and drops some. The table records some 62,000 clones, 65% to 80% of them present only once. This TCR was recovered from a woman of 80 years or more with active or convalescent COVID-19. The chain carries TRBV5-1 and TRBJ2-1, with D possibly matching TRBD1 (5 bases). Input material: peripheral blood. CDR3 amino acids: CASSLVRESYNEQFF. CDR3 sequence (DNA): TGCGCCAGCAGCTTGGTCAGGGAATCCTACAATGAGCAGTTCTTC.